Described below is a single T cell receptor beta chain sequence and its context. The sample is drawn from a study of shared clonotypes between healthy human individuals. Looked up from germline, CDR1 is MNHNS and CDR2 is SASEGT. V lost 5 bases and J lost 10; bases outside the gene matches: 8. The CDR3 has 14 amino acids. The table came from immunoSEQ multiplex PCR; TCRdb's copy has only in-frame clones and leaves some out. This sample has 2,500,000 or so clones, with roughly 90% found just once. The chain combines TRBV6-1 with TRBJ2-7, with TRBD2 identical over 13 bases. The sequenced sample was naive CD4+ T cells from PBMCs. Described subset: CD45RA+ positively selected. The receptor comes from a man younger than 30 in good health. Some clones in this sample may be carry-over from other donors' samples. The CDR3 protein is CASSRLAGGPVQYF. The CDR3 DNA reads as TGTGCCAGCAGTAGACTAGCGGGAGGCCCGGTCCAGTACTTC.